This TCR beta chain was recorded in a study of blood T cell repertoires in COVID-19. Background on the study: Some COVID-19 samples were acute and others convalescent; all came from the United States, Italy and Spain.

The CDR3 sequence is 14 residues long. The ends lost 5 bases at V and 3 bases at J; junction bases unmatched: 3. The germline gives CDR1 LNHDA, CDR2 SQIVND (reference sequence). Here immunoSEQ multiplex PCR was the method, and the copy in TCRdb shows in-frame clones only, minus some. Of about 220,000 clones listed, roughly 84% were seen once; the top ten hold 1.9%. This receptor was identified in a man aged 35 to 55 with active or convalescent COVID-19. V is TRBV19 and J is TRBJ2-5, with 10 bases fitting TRBD1. The sequenced sample was peripheral blood. Here the CDR3 DNA reads TGTGCCAGTAGTTGGGGGACAGGGGAAGAGACCCAGTACTTC. It specifies CASSWGTGEETQYF. Full variable domain (rest looked up from reference TRBV19 and TRBJ2-5): DGGITQSPKYLFRKEGQNVTLSCEQNLNHDAMYWYRQDPGQGLRLIYYSQIVNDFQKGDIAEGYSVSREKKESFPLTVTSAQKNPTAFYLCASSWGTGEETQYFGPGTRLLVL.